These 30 T cell receptor beta chains share one sample of origin, sequenced in a study of blood T cell repertoires in COVID-19 (TCRdb year 2020). Library construction relied on the immunoSEQ multiplex PCR assay. TCRdb stores this immuneACCESS table with in-frame sequences only. Part of the clones is absent; in the studies checked, under half of the shortfall reflects unresolved V genes, and no reason is known for the rest. This sample holds fewer than 50,000 clones; roughly 85% were observed only once. Of the sample, 20% to 30% falls within the top ten clones. The sample taken for sequencing was peripheral blood. These receptors came from a man in his 70s with acute or convalescent COVID-19.

The chain joins TRBV30 to TRBJ1-2, with 9 nucleotides matching TRBD1. Germline-derived CDR1 and CDR2 are GTSNPN and SVGIG (reference sequence). Trimming cost V 0 bases and J 5 bases; bases outside gene matches: 13. The CDR3 totals 17 residues. CDR3 DNA sequence: TGTGCCTGGAGTGTTGGACAGGGGCCGGGTCTGAGGTATGGCTACACCTTC. Translating gives CAWSVGQGPGLRYGYTF.

The genes are TRBV19 and TRBJ1-2; TRBD1 is a possible D gene (5 bases). V lost 10 bases to trimming and J lost 0 bases, with 15 bases between them. CDR1 LNHDA and CDR2 SQIVND come from the germline V gene (reference sequence). This CDR3 region has 14 residues. CDR3 sequence (DNA): TGTGCCACCACACAGTCCAGGGCTAACTATGGCTACACCTTC. Amino acids: CATTQSRANYGYTF.

The V call is TRBV27, the J call TRBJ1-5, with D hard to call. The V and J ends lost 2 bases and 2 bases respectively, with 7 bases between them. Germline V lookup: CDR1 MNHEY, CDR2 SMNVEV (reference sequence). The CDR3 sequence is 14 residues long. The CDR3 sequence: CASSLIEGNQPQHF. CDR3 in DNA: TGTGCCAGCAGTTTAATTGAGGGCAATCAGCCCCAGCATTTT.

This chain links TRBV7-8 with TRBJ2-3, with a weak D call TRBD2 (6 bases). Trimming left V 1 base short and J 2 bases short, with 13 bases between. This CDR3 contains 16 residues. CDR1 and CDR2 (germline): SGHVS, FQNEAQ. CDR3 DNA: TGTGCCAGCAGCTTAGTTGCGGGGTGGGACACAGATACGCAGTATTTT. This gives the protein CASSLVAGWDTDTQYF.

This chain joins TRBV23-1 and TRBJ1-2, with 7 bases lining up with TRBD1. TRBV23-1 carries the ORF label, with uncertain function. J lost 2 bases, V lost 4 bases, and 10 bases had no gene match. This CDR3 spans 16 amino acids. Here the CDR3 reads CASSRLRRGQNYGYTF. Here the CDR3 DNA reads TGCGCCAGCAGTCGCCTCAGGAGGGGACAGAACTATGGCTACACCTTC.

The V and J genes are TRBV4-2 and TRBJ2-3; 9 bases match TRBD1. The CDR3 length is 17 residues. The J segment lost 5 bases and the V segment lost 0 bases, leaving 9 bases of the junction unmatched. Per the germline V gene, CDR1 is LGHNA and CDR2 is YNFKEQ. The CDR3 sequence: CASSQEPQGAGKDTQYF. The DNA for the CDR3 is TGTGCCAGCAGCCAAGAGCCACAGGGGGCTGGGAAAGATACGCAGTATTTT.

The chain carries TRBV15 and TRBJ2-1, with 15 bases that match TRBD2. Germline V gives CDR1 LNHNV, CDR2 YYDKDF (reference sequence). The CDR3 totals 19 residues. Germline trimming cut 3 bases from V and 0 bases from J; bases unmatched to any gene: 6. The DNA of the CDR3 is TGTGCCACCAGCAGCCGGACTAGCGGGGGGGCCAGCTCCTACAATGAGCAGTTCTTC. Amino acids: CATSSRTSGGASSYNEQFF.

The chain recombines TRBV12-3 or TRBV12-4 with TRBJ1-2; the match to TRBD1 covers 7 bases. This CDR3 spans 13 amino acids. The junction had 4 bases not matched to a gene; V was cut back by 3 bases and J by 6 bases. For the CDR3, the DNA is TGTGCCAGCAGTTTTGGGCAGGGGGATGGCTACACCTTC. It yields the protein CASSFGQGDGYTF.

Only one count was recorded for this clone. The CDR3 spells CASSLWGDQPQHF. The CDR3 DNA is TGTGCCAGCAGCTTGTGGGGGGATCAGCCCCAGCATTTT. The chain carries TRBV5-5 and TRBJ1-5; possible D gene TRBD1, 5 bases. This CDR3 comprises 13 residues. Per the germline V gene, CDR1 is SGHKS and CDR2 is YYEKEE (reference sequence). Trimming cost V 1 base and J 5 bases, with 7 bases left between them.

V usage is TRBV4-3 and J usage is TRBJ2-5; TRBD1 aligns across 12 bases. From germline, CDR1 is LGHNA and CDR2 YSLEER. Trimming removed 2 bases from V and 4 bases from J; junction bases left unmatched: 8. The CDR3 sequence is 17 residues long. The CDR3 loop is CASSQNPPGQGAETQYF. CDR3 in DNA: TGCGCCAGCAGCCAAAACCCTCCGGGACAGGGGGCAGAGACCCAGTACTTC.

This clone was counted a few times. The V gene is TRBV15, the J gene TRBJ2-3; 7 nucleotides align to TRBD2. The CDR3 is made up of 16 amino acids. The germline CDR1 and CDR2 sequences are LNHNV and YYDKDF (reference sequence). Trimming took 5 bases from V and 0 from J; bases not matched to a gene: 8. The CDR3 spells CATSVGNSGSTDTQYF. The CDR3 region has the DNA TGTGCCACCAGCGTGGGTAATAGCGGGAGCACAGATACGCAGTATTTT.

The chain carries TRBV27 and TRBJ1-6; D is uncertain. With 3 bases removed from V and 13 bases from J, the gap between germline ends came to 10 bases. The CDR3 has 12 residues. The V gene's germline CDR1 is MNHEY and CDR2 SMNVEV (reference sequence). CDR3 nucleotides: TGTGCCAGCAGTTTCCTGTCTCTTCCCCTCCACTTT. Translated, it gives CASSFLSLPLHF.

This sequence joins TRBV14 and TRBJ1-3, with D maybe TRBD1 (6 bases). Per the germline V gene, CDR1 is SGHDN and CDR2 is FVKESK. The CDR3 loop spans 14 amino acids. The V gene lost 3 bases and the J gene lost 1 base, with 7 bases spanning the gap. CDR3: CASSHRGSGNTIYF. The DNA of the CDR3 is TGTGCCAGCAGCCATAGGGGGTCTGGAAACACCATATATTTT.

The chain has TRBV6-5 and TRBJ2-7; D gene unclear. This CDR3 comprises 14 residues. Trimming left V 11 bases short and J 0 bases short, with 17 bases between. Germline V gives CDR1 MNHEY, CDR2 SVGAGI. This CDR3 is CAVARAPSSYEQYF. Here the CDR3 DNA reads TGTGCCGTTGCGAGAGCACCAAGCTCCTACGAGCAGTACTTC.

The rearrangement joins TRBV12-3 or TRBV12-4 to TRBJ1-2; no clear D. Trimming took 7 bases from V and 4 from J, leaving 13 bases between them. This CDR3 is built from 13 residues. CDR3 sequence reads: CASTNEGSYGYTF. The CDR3 coding sequence is TGTGCCAGCACCAACGAGGGATCCTATGGCTACACCTTC.

The V and J genes are TRBV27 and TRBJ2-7; 7 bases fit TRBD1. Germline CDR1 and CDR2: MNHEY and SMNVEV (reference sequence). Losses at the gene ends were 1 base for V and 1 base for J; bases not matched to a gene: 7. The CDR3 has 16 amino acids. The CDR3 protein is CASSLFGDSASYEQYF. In nucleotides, the CDR3 is TGTGCCAGCAGTTTATTCGGGGACAGCGCGTCCTACGAGCAGTACTTC.

The chain is built from TRBV6-6 and TRBJ2-7; 8 positions match TRBD2. This CDR3 is 13 amino acids long. V lost 8 bases and J lost 0; bases outside the gene matches: 3. Germline-derived CDR1 and CDR2 are MNHNY and SVGAGI (reference sequence). CDR3 bases: TGTGCCAGCGGACGGGAGGGCTCCTACGAGCAGTACTTC. Translation gives CASGREGSYEQYF.

Note on this clone: The CDR3 end shows no conserved phenylalanine or tryptophan, and so a read error is likely. The limits of the CDR3 on the DNA are not certain, so only TCRdb's listed CDR3 is given. This rearrangement joins TRBV9 to TRBJ2-3; the listed D gene, TRBD1, was not tested against the DNA. The CDR3 is 14 amino acids long, termini counted. Germline loops: CDR1 SGDLS, CDR2 YYNGEE. The CDR3: CASSATGQGPLNGV.

The chain joins TRBV5-4 to TRBJ1-4; 7 nucleotides line up with TRBD1. Germline V CDR1 and CDR2: SGHNT, YYREEE (reference sequence). There are 15 residues in the CDR3. Trimming took 4 bases from V and 5 from J; bases not matched to a gene: 8. CDR3 sequence: CASSLKTGQNEKLFF. In DNA, the CDR3 is TGTGCCAGCAGCCTTAAGACAGGGCAGAATGAAAAACTGTTTTTT.

The V call is TRBV9, the J call TRBJ1-1, with TRBD1 matching over 10 bases. Unmatched junction bases numbered 4, after V lost 4 bases and J lost 1 base. This CDR3 has 15 amino acids. The germline V gene has CDR1 SGDLS and CDR2 YYNGEE. CDR3 coding DNA: TGTGCCAGCAGCCCGCGGACAGGGGGGAACACTGAAGCTTTCTTT. The encoded protein is CASSPRTGGNTEAFF.

The CDR3 loop reads CASYPRGVAGEKLFF. CDR3 in DNA: TGTGCCAGCTACCCAAGGGGAGTAGCGGGCGAAAAACTGTTTTTT. The chain recombines TRBV27 with TRBJ1-4; the D gene is possibly TRBD1 (5 bases). The CDR3 extends over 15 amino acids. The germline V gene has CDR1 MNHEY and CDR2 SMNVEV (reference sequence). The V end lost 8 bases, the J end lost 8 bases, and 21 bases lay between the germline ends.

The CDR3 DNA sequence: TGCGCCAGCAGACCCGGGGCGGGGGATAACACTGAAGCTTTCTTT. This translates into CASRPGAGDNTEAFF. The gene calls are TRBV5-1 and TRBJ1-1; perhaps TRBD1 as D (5 bases). This CDR3 spans 15 amino acids. Trimming removed 5 bases from V and 2 bases from J, with 16 bases in between. Germline V CDR1 and CDR2: SGHRS, YFSETQ.

This clone was seen a handful of times. J is TRBJ1-1 and V is TRBV3-1 (or the pseudogene TRBV3-2); D perhaps matches TRBD1 (6 bases). There are 13 residues in the CDR3. Germline CDR1 is LGHDT and CDR2 is YNNKEL (reference sequence). Trimming removed 1 base from V and 9 bases from J, with 12 bases in between. CDR3 protein: CASSQVAGDQAFF. For the CDR3, the DNA is TGTGCCAGCAGCCAAGTGGCAGGGGATCAAGCTTTCTTT.

The CDR3 loop is CASSLSSTGLGSDTQYF. For the CDR3, the DNA is TGTGCCAGCAGTTTATCTTCTACAGGCCTAGGATCAGATACGCAGTATTTT. The rearrangement links TRBV27 to TRBJ2-3; perhaps TRBD1 as D (5 bases). CDR3 length equals 17 residues. Germline loops: CDR1 MNHEY, CDR2 SMNVEV (reference sequence). V gave up 0 bases and J gave up 4 bases, with 17 bases separating them.

This clone was counted only a few times. The gene calls are TRBV7-2 and TRBJ2-3; tentatively, D is TRBD1 (6 bases). The CDR3 has 15 amino acids. V was clipped by 5 bases and J by 3 bases, with 15 bases between them. The germline V gene has CDR1 SGHTA and CDR2 FQGNSA. The CDR3 DNA reads as TGTGCCAGCAGCCGCGGACAGTTTGGTACAGATACGCAGTATTTT. As protein: CASSRGQFGTDTQYF.

This clone was detected only once. V gene TRBV9 combines with J gene TRBJ1-2; tentatively, D is TRBD1 (5 bases). The CDR3 spans 15 residues. CDR1 and CDR2 from the germline V gene are SGDLS and YYNGEE. Trimming stripped 3 bases from V and 6 bases from J, with 18 bases between. DNA for the CDR3: TGTGCCAGCAGCGAGGAACCCAGGGTTTCGGATGGCTACACCTTC. This codes for CASSEEPRVSDGYTF.

V is TRBV9 and J is TRBJ1-6, with D perhaps TRBD1 (5 bases). The length of the CDR3 is 13 residues. Trimming shortened V by 5 bases and J by 11 bases, and 14 bases separated the two germline ends. Germline CDR1 reads SGDLS; CDR2 reads YYNGEE. In nucleotides, the CDR3 is TGTGCCAGCAGTGGCGGGGGGGGTCCACCCCTCCACTTT. Translated, it gives CASSGGGGPPLHF.

The chain couples TRBV27 to TRBJ2-4; TRBD2 matches 9 bases. The CDR3 totals 13 residues. The V gene end was trimmed by 6 bases and the J gene end by 7 bases; junction bases not matched to a gene: 4. Germline V lookup: CDR1 MNHEY, CDR2 SMNVEV (reference sequence). The CDR3 DNA reads TGTGCCAGCAGCTCCAGCGGGGGGAACATTCAGTACTTC. Encoded protein: CASSSSGGNIQYF.

The count of this clone is one. CDR3 residues: CASCPTGDRNEAFF. The CDR3 bases are TGTGCCAGCTGCCCCACGGGAGACAGAAATGAAGCTTTCTTT. V is TRBV6-5 and J is TRBJ1-1; D perhaps matches TRBD1 (5 bases). V shed 8 bases and J shed 7 bases, with 20 bases lying between them. Germline values: CDR1 MNHEY, CDR2 SVGAGI. The CDR3 spans 14 residues.

In this sample, this clone turned up a few times. The chain joins TRBV30 to TRBJ2-2; D may be TRBD2 (6 bases). The CDR3 spans 15 residues. The germline gives CDR1 GTSNPN, CDR2 SVGIG (reference sequence). V was clipped by 3 bases and J by 0 bases, with 11 bases between them. The CDR3: CAWRGGRTNTGELFF. CDR3 sequence (DNA): TGTGCCTGGAGGGGGGGACGGACGAACACCGGGGAGCTGTTTTTT.